The next 8 T cell receptor beta chains were all read from a single sample in a study of blood T cell repertoires in COVID-19. TCRdb keeps only in-frame clones here, not all; method: immunoSEQ multiplex PCR. This sample yields about 440,000 clones, of which around 89% are seen a single time; roughly 12% belongs to the top ten. The source material was peripheral blood. The receptors here all came from a woman between 50 and 59 years old with COVID-19, enrolled during active disease.

The chain is built from TRBV12-3 or TRBV12-4 and TRBJ1-1, with D possibly being TRBD1 (5 bases). The CDR3 covers 12 residues. Trimming cost V 8 bases and J 11 bases, with 18 bases left between them. CDR3 residues: CASSQAGPRAFF. The CDR3 DNA reads TGTGCCAGCTCCCAGGCAGGGCCTCGGGCTTTCTTT.

The J gene is TRBJ1-2, the V gene TRBV3-1 (or the pseudogene TRBV3-2), with 7 bases aligning to TRBD1. V trimming: 0 bases; J trimming: 5 bases; junction bases outside the gene matches: 9. Germline V gives CDR1 LGHDT, CDR2 YNNKEL (reference sequence). CDR3 length equals 16 residues. CDR3 residues: CASSQDYAGQRYGYTF. DNA for the CDR3: TGTGCCAGCAGCCAAGATTACGCGGGACAGCGGTATGGCTACACCTTC.

The chain recombines TRBV28 with TRBJ1-3, with 11 bases that match TRBD1. V shed 7 bases, J shed 0 bases, and the junction held 8 bases outside the gene matches. CDR3 length: 17 residues. Germline V CDR1 and CDR2: MDHEN, SYDVKM. This CDR3 is CASTRDRGIPSGNTIYF. The CDR3 region has the DNA TGTGCCAGCACCCGGGACAGGGGGATCCCCTCTGGAAACACCATATATTTT.

V is TRBV24-1 and J is TRBJ1-2, with 7 nucleotides matching TRBD1. V gave up 12 bases and J gave up 2 bases; unmatched junction bases: 8. This CDR3 region has 13 residues. Germline V gene sequence: CDR1 KGHDR, CDR2 SFDVKD. This CDR3 is CAAQGLLNYGYTF. The CDR3 DNA reads TGTGCCGCACAGGGGCTTTTAAACTATGGCTACACCTTC.

This clone was seen only a few times. The chain has TRBV19 and TRBJ1-5; TRBD1 matches at 7 bases. The V gene's germline CDR1 is LNHDA and CDR2 SQIVND (reference sequence). J lost 5 bases, V lost 0 bases, and 7 bases had no gene match. CDR3 length equals 16 residues. In DNA, the CDR3 is TGTGCCAGTAGTATAGAAAGAGGGACAGTAGATCAGCCCCAGCATTTT. Protein sequence: CASSIERGTVDQPQHF. Combining the CDR3 with reference TRBV19 and TRBJ1-5 gives the whole variable domain DGGITQSPKYLFRKEGQNVTLSCEQNLNHDAMYWYRQDPGQGLRLIYYSQIVNDFQKGDIAEGYSVSREKKESFPLTVTSAQKNPTAFYLCASSIERGTVDQPQHFGDGTRLSIL.

This chain links TRBV27 with TRBJ2-7, with D possibly matching TRBD1 (6 bases). The length of the CDR3 is 14 residues. Looked up from germline, CDR1 is MNHEY and CDR2 is SMNVEV (reference sequence). V lost 6 bases to trimming and J lost 0 bases, with 12 bases between them. The CDR3 loop reads CASRWTVSSYEQYF. The CDR3 DNA reads as TGTGCCAGCAGATGGACAGTTTCCTCCTACGAGCAGTACTTC.

This sequence joins TRBV20-1 and TRBJ1-5; 9 bases align to TRBD1. The germline V gene has CDR1 DFQATT and CDR2 SNEGSKA (reference sequence). The J segment lost 5 bases and the V segment lost 3 bases, leaving 14 bases of the junction unmatched. This CDR3 has 17 amino acids. CDR3 residues: CSASRDRVRPGDQPQHF. As DNA, the CDR3 is TGCAGTGCTAGTAGGGACAGGGTACGGCCTGGGGATCAGCCCCAGCATTTT.

The chain links TRBV5-1 to TRBJ2-6; no clear D gene. The V and J ends lost 0 bases and 0 bases respectively, with 7 bases between them. There are 16 residues in the CDR3. Looked up from germline, CDR1 is SGHRS and CDR2 is YFSETQ. The CDR3 nucleotides read TGCGCCAGCAGCTTGGGCCTGAGCTCTGGGGCCAACGTCCTGACTTTC. Translating gives CASSLGLSSGANVLTF.